Listed here are 10 T cell receptor beta chains from one sample, sequenced in a study of blood T cell repertoires in COVID-19. Sequencing was performed with immunoSEQ multiplex PCR; in TCRdb, only in-frame clones are kept and a portion is missing. The sample holds 120,000 to 150,000 clones, 80% to 90% seen once. Sequences were obtained from peripheral blood. These receptor sequences come from a human donor with acute or convalescent COVID-19. The donor label of this sample is uncertain.

The chain joins TRBV18 to TRBJ1-3; D remains ambiguous. Germline loops: CDR1 KGHSH, CDR2 LQKENI. This CDR3 is built from 17 residues. The V end was cut by 2 bases, the J end by 2 bases, with 16 bases between. CDR3 nucleotides: TGTGCCAGCTCACCATCGTCAGCTGGGCTTACTGGAAACACCATATATTTT. Protein: CASSPSSAGLTGNTIYF.

This clone was observed once. The chain's CDR3 is CASSSGQFSNTIYF. CDR3 sequence (DNA): TGTGCCAGCAGCTCGGGACAGTTTTCAAACACCATATATTTT. The chain combines TRBV7-2 with TRBJ1-3; 7 bases align to TRBD1. V lost 4 bases and J lost 6; bases outside the gene matches: 6. This CDR3 spans 14 amino acids. CDR1 and CDR2 (germline): SGHTA, FQGNSA.

The CDR3 here is CASAIQGAENTGELFF. CDR3 bases: TGTGCCAGCGCCATTCAGGGGGCTGAGAACACCGGGGAGCTGTTTTTT. The rearrangement links TRBV2 to TRBJ2-2; 8 bases agree with TRBD1. The V gene's germline CDR1 is SNHLY and CDR2 FYNNEI. This CDR3 region has 16 residues. The V gene end was trimmed by 8 bases and the J gene end by 1 base; junction bases not matched to a gene: 9.

The chain links TRBV18 to TRBJ2-5; TRBD2 matches at 8 bases. The CDR3 runs 15 residues. Germline CDR1 KGHSH, CDR2 LQKENI. V lost 5 bases, J lost 4 bases, and 9 bases stayed unmatched. CDR3 DNA sequence: TGTGCCAGCTCAGCGGGGGGCCCGATTGGAGAGACCCAGTACTTC. Protein sequence: CASSAGGPIGETQYF.

A remark on this clone: Other DNA sequences within the sample encode an identical CDR3. The chain employs TRBV5-1 and TRBJ1-4; 9 nucleotides agree with TRBD1. After removal of 7 bases from V and 4 bases from J, the junction contained 5 bases not matched to a gene. The CDR3 has 14 residues. Per the germline V gene, CDR1 is SGHRS and CDR2 is YFSETQ. The CDR3 DNA follows: TGCGCCAGCGGCCCGGGACAGGGTAATGAAAAACTGTTTTTT. Translated: CASGPGQGNEKLFF. Complete variable domain (other parts from reference TRBV5-1 and TRBJ1-4): KAGVTQTPRYLIKTRGQQVTLSCSPISGHRSVSWYQQTPGQGLQFLFEYFSETQRNKGNFPGRFSGRQFSNSRSEMNVSTLELGDSALYLCASGPGQGNEKLFFGSGTQLSVL.

This clone was recorded once. The chain carries TRBV12-3 or TRBV12-4 and TRBJ2-4, with a possible D match to TRBD1 (7 bases). V gave up 2 bases and J gave up 8 bases, with 10 bases separating them. The CDR3 spans 13 residues. CDR3 sequence: CASSLRRGDIQYF. The CDR3 nucleotides are TGTGCCAGCAGTTTACGCAGGGGGGACATTCAGTACTTC.

This chain connects TRBV7-8 to TRBJ1-1, with D unclear. In germline, CDR1 is SGHVS, CDR2 FQNEAQ. V dropped 6 bases and J dropped 5 bases, with 19 bases sitting between them. This CDR3 has 15 amino acids. The CDR3 nucleotides read TGTGCCAGCAGTCCGATTGCGGGAAAGGGTACTGAAGCTTTCTTT. Its translation: CASSPIAGKGTEAFF.

The gene calls are TRBV5-1 and TRBJ2-7; a weak D match, TRBD2 (6 bases). V was trimmed by 2 bases and J by 0 bases, leaving 15 bases between them. The germline V gene has CDR1 SGHRS and CDR2 YFSETQ. The CDR3 contains 16 residues. The CDR3 sequence is CASSFGSEYSSYEQYF. The CDR3 DNA sequence: TGCGCCAGCAGCTTCGGGAGCGAATACTCCTCCTACGAGCAGTACTTC.

The V call is TRBV25-1, the J call TRBJ2-3; D unclear. Trimming removed 5 bases at V and 5 bases at J, with 11 bases between. This CDR3 has 13 amino acids. Germline CDR1 reads MGHDK; CDR2 reads SYGVNS. CDR3 DNA: TGTGCCAGCAGTTTTGGAACGGGAGATACGCAGTATTTT. Residues: CASSFGTGDTQYF.

Here the CDR3 reads CASSGTGIYEQYF. The CDR3 DNA sequence: TGTGCCAGCAGCGGGACAGGGATCTACGAGCAGTACTTC. V is TRBV5-4 and J is TRBJ2-7; 9 bases map to TRBD1. Trimming removed 4 bases from V and 3 bases from J; junction bases left unmatched: 2. The CDR3 extends over 13 amino acids. Germline assignment: CDR1 SGHNT and CDR2 YYREEE (reference sequence).